A selection of T cell receptor beta chains follows, all from one sample in a study of shared clonotypes between healthy human individuals. The method was immunoSEQ multiplex PCR; TCRdb's version includes in-frame clones alone and lacks a portion of them. The sample lists about 580,000 clones, 98% seen once, with 0.25% to 0.35% in the top ten. Sample: naive CD8+ T cells sorted from blood. Every receptor here comes from a man under 40 in good health. Each CDR3 is given with its conserved first and last residue. D genes are given only for firm matches. A row's size may be missing; if present it is once, few, many or a size class.

length	V	J	size	D	DNA	CDR3
14	TRBV27	TRBJ2-1	-	-	TGTGCCAGCACCTCACTGGGCAGTTACAATGAGCAGTTCTTC	CASTSLGSYNEQFF
13	TRBV11-3	TRBJ2-7	-	-	TGTGCCAGCAGCTTAAGAGGGAGGCACGAGCAGTACTTC	CASSLRGRHEQYF
13	TRBV4-1	TRBJ2-1	-	-	TGCGCCAGCAGCCACGTAGGGGGGAATGAGCAGTTCTTC	CASSHVGGNEQFF
14	TRBV5-4	TRBJ1-3	-	-	TGTGCCAGCAGCTCAACAGGGACTGGAAACACCATATATTTT	CASSSTGTGNTIYF
17	TRBV7-2	TRBJ1-5	-	-	TGTGCCAGCAGCTTAGTCTCGGGCGGTGACAGCAATCAGCCCCAGCATTTT	CASSLVSGGDSNQPQHF
12	TRBV9	TRBJ2-1	-	-	TGTGCCAGCAGCGTACGGGACAATGAGCAGTTCTTC	CASSVRDNEQFF
16	TRBV10-3	TRBJ2-2	-	-	TGTGCCATCAGTGAGTGGGACATCCAACTCCCCGGGGAGCTGTTTTTT	CAISEWDIQLPGELFF
19	TRBV7-6	TRBJ2-7	-	TRBD1	TGTGCCAGCAGCCCAAATCCGGGACAGGGTTCGTTGGGTGTCTACGAGCAGTACTTC	CASSPNPGQGSLGVYEQYF
13	TRBV6-5	TRBJ2-1	-	-	TGTGCCAGCTCAGGGAAGGGTTACAATGAGCAGTTCTTC	CASSGKGYNEQFF
16	TRBV28	TRBJ2-7	-	TRBD1	TGTGCCAGCAGCCTCCCCAAGACAGGGGCCTCCTACGAGCAGTACTTC	CASSLPKTGASYEQYF
14	TRBV11-3	TRBJ2-2	-	-	TGTGCCAGCAGCTTACGGACGAACACCGGGGAGCTGTTTTTT	CASSLRTNTGELFF
15	TRBV7-9	TRBJ1-2	-	TRBD1	TGTGCCAGCAGCTACCCGGACAGGGGGCTTTATGGCTACACCTTC	CASSYPDRGLYGYTF
12	TRBV29-1	TRBJ1-2	-	-	TGCAGCATGACCGGGACGGAATATGGCTACACCTTC	CSMTGTEYGYTF
15	TRBV7-9	TRBJ1-1	once	-	TGTGCCAGCAGCTCACCCCTCGGGGGGGACACTGAAGCTTTCTTT	CASSSPLGGDTEAFF
13	TRBV11-2	TRBJ2-5	-	-	TGTGCCAGCAGCTTCCGGGGTTTGGAGACCCAGTACTTC	CASSFRGLETQYF
15	TRBV27	TRBJ2-1	-	TRBD2	TGTGCCAGCAGTAGCGGGACTGTGTCCTACAATGAGCAGTTCTTC	CASSSGTVSYNEQFF
14	TRBV7-9	TRBJ2-7	once	-	TGTGCCAGCAGACCGCTGGGGCCCTCCTACGAGCAGTACTTC	CASRPLGPSYEQYF
16	TRBV7-2	TRBJ2-5	-	TRBD2	TGTGCCAGCAGCCATCCGGGACTAGCGGGCCAAGAGACCCAGTACTTC	CASSHPGLAGQETQYF
13	TRBV28	TRBJ1-1	-	-	TGTGCCAGCAGTCCCCCCGGGGACACTGAAGCTTTCTTT	CASSPPGDTEAFF
13	TRBV28	TRBJ2-7	-	-	TGTGCCAGCAGCCCCCCCGGGGGCTACGAGCAGTACTTC	CASSPPGGYEQYF
14	TRBV7-6	TRBJ2-7	-	TRBD2	TGTGCCAGCAGACCACTAGCGGGGAGCTACGAGCAGTACTTC	CASRPLAGSYEQYF
13	TRBV30	TRBJ1-1	-	-	TGTGCCTGGAGTGTACAGGGTACGACTGAAGCTTTCTTT	CAWSVQGTTEAFF
13	TRBV5-6	TRBJ1-1	few	-	TGTGCCAGCAGCTTCTGGGTTCAAACTGAAGCTTTCTTT	CASSFWVQTEAFF
18	TRBV7-2	TRBJ2-3	-	TRBD2	TGTGCCAGCAGCTTAGAGGGTCGGGCTAGCGGAGGCACAGATACGCAGTATTTT	CASSLEGRASGGTDTQYF
12	TRBV7-9	TRBJ2-2	-	-	TGTGCCAGCAGCTTCAAGGGCGGGGAGCTGTTTTTT	CASSFKGGELFF
20	TRBV9	TRBJ2-1	-	TRBD2	TGTGCCAGCAGCGTAGTTTCCCCGGGACTAGCGTCCCACTCCTACAATGAGCAGTTCTTC	CASSVVSPGLASHSYNEQFF
15	TRBV4-1	TRBJ2-7	-	-	TGCGCCAGCGGCTCCTGGGGACTTACCGACTACGAGCAGTACTTC	CASGSWGLTDYEQYF
17	TRBV29-1	TRBJ2-4	-	-	TGCAGCGTTGAATCCGTTGCCAGCCCCTCTCGGGGGAACATTCAGTACTTC	CSVESVASPSRGNIQYF
19	TRBV5-8	TRBJ2-1	-	TRBD2	TGTGCCAGCAGCGGATGGACTAGCGGGAGAACCCGAATCTCCAATGAGCAGTTCTTC	CASSGWTSGRTRISNEQFF
15	TRBV6-5	TRBJ1-4	-	-	TGTGCCAGCAGTCCTACCGGAGGAGCTAATGAAAAACTGTTTTTT	CASSPTGGANEKLFF
13	TRBV29-1	TRBJ2-1	-	TRBD2	TGCAGCCACGGGACTAGCGGAAACAATGAGCAGTTCTTC	CSHGTSGNNEQFF
15	TRBV9	TRBJ2-7	-	TRBD1	TGTGCCAGCAGCGCCGCACAGGGGCCTTCCTACGAGCAGTACTTC	CASSAAQGPSYEQYF
15	TRBV27	TRBJ1-1	-	TRBD1	TGTGCCAGCAGTTTAGGGACAGGGGGAAACACTGAAGCTTTCTTT	CASSLGTGGNTEAFF
16	TRBV28	TRBJ2-3	-	-	TGTGCCAGCAGTTTTCTTGTGGCAGTAAGCACAGATACGCAGTATTTT	CASSFLVAVSTDTQYF
12	TRBV7-9	TRBJ1-1	-	-	TGTGCCAGCAGCTTGGGACGAACTGAAGCTTTCTTT	CASSLGRTEAFF
16	TRBV9	TRBJ2-5	-	-	TGTGCCAGCAGCCCAGAAGCGCTATCTTGGACGGAGACCCAGTACTTC	CASSPEALSWTETQYF
12	TRBV5-1	TRBJ2-7	-	-	TGCGCCAGCAGCTTGGGGACCTACGAGCAGTACTTC	CASSLGTYEQYF
16	TRBV4-1	TRBJ2-2	-	TRBD2	TGCGCCAGCAGACCTGGGGCTGCGGGAGGCACCGGGGAGCTGTTTTTT	CASRPGAAGGTGELFF
13	TRBV7-9	TRBJ2-7	-	-	TGTGCCAGCGGCCGAGGGGCAGCCTACGAGCAGTACTTC	CASGRGAAYEQYF
14	TRBV11-3	TRBJ2-2	-	TRBD1	TGTGCCAGCAGCCCCCGACAGGGGACCGGGGAGCTGTTTTTT	CASSPRQGTGELFF
13	TRBV7-9	TRBJ2-7	-	-	TGTGCCAGCAGCTTACGGCAGACCTACGAGCAGTACTTC	CASSLRQTYEQYF
14	TRBV6-5	TRBJ1-1	-	TRBD1	TGTGCCAGCAGTACGACAGGGATGAACACTGAAGCTTTCTTT	CASSTTGMNTEAFF
14	TRBV28	TRBJ2-1	-	TRBD2	TGTGCCAGCGCCGGGACTAGCTCATACAATGAGCAGTTCTTC	CASAGTSSYNEQFF
14	TRBV27	TRBJ2-7	-	TRBD2	TGTGCCAGCAGTTCCGGACTAGCGGGAGATGAGCAGTACTTC	CASSSGLAGDEQYF
11	TRBV25-1	TRBJ2-1	-	-	TGTGCCAGCAGTGAATTTAGTGAGCAGTTCTTC	CASSEFSEQFF
15	TRBV4-3	TRBJ2-1	-	TRBD2	TGCGCCAGCAGCCCGGGGACTAGGGGCGTACATGAGCAGTTCTTC	CASSPGTRGVHEQFF
16	TRBV9	TRBJ2-5	-	-	TGTGCCAGCAGCGTAGAAGGGTATGGAGCTAGAGAGACCCAGTACTTC	CASSVEGYGARETQYF
16	TRBV6-6	TRBJ2-7	-	TRBD2	TGTGCCAGCAGCCTCGCGGGACTAGCGGGAGATCAGGGGCAGTACTTC	CASSLAGLAGDQGQYF
12	TRBV27	TRBJ2-3	-	-	TGTGCCAGCAGTCCAGGGGAAGATACGCAGTATTTT	CASSPGEDTQYF
16	TRBV28	TRBJ2-7	-	-	TGTGCCAGCAGTTTATTTTTCGGGACTGACAGCTACGAGCAGTACTTC	CASSLFFGTDSYEQYF